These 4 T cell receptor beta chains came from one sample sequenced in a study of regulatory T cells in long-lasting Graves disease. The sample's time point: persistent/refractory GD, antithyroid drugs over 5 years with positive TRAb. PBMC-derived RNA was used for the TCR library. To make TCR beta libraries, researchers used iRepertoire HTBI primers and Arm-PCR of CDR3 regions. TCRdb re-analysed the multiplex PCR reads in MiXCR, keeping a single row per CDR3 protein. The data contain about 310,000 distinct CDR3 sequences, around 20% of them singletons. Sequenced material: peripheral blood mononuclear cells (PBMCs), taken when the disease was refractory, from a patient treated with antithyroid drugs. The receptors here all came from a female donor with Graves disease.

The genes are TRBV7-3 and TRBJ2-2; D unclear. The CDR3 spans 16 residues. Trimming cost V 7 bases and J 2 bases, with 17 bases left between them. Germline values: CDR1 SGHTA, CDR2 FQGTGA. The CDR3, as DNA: TGTGCCAGCACCCCCGGTGGGCAGCTTAACACCGGGGAGCTGTTTTTT. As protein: CASTPGGQLNTGELFF.

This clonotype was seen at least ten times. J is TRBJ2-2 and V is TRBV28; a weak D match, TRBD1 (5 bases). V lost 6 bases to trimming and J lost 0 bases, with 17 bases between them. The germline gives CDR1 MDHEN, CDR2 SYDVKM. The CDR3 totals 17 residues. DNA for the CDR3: TGTGCCAGCAGCCGGGCCAGCAGGGTGACGAACACCGGGGAGCTGTTTTTT. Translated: CASSRASRVTNTGELFF.

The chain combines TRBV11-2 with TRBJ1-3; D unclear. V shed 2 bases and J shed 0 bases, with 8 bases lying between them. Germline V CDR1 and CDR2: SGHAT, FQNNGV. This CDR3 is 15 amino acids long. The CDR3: CASSLLATSGNTIYF. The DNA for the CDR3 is TGTGCCAGCAGCTTACTGGCAACCTCTGGAAACACCATATATTTT.

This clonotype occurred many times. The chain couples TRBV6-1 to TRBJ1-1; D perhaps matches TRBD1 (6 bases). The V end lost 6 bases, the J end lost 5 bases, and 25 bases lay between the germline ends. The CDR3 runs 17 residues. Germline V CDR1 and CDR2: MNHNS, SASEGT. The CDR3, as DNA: TGTGCCAGCAGACCTCCGGGACAACGGGCGTTGGGGACTGAAGCTTTCTTT. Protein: CASRPPGQRALGTEAFF.